This TCR beta chain appears in the sequencing data of a study of T-cell reconstitution after alpha-beta-depleted transplantation in children. From germline, CDR1 is MGHRA and CDR2 YSYEKL. Trimming took off 0 bases at V and 7 bases at J, with 13 bases between the two ends. The CDR3 runs 15 residues. The table lists this clonotype with a few counts. Its specificity is unknown. Study-level points and caveats: T-cell numbers and diversity one year post-transplant derived largely from freshly generated T cells. Several hundred expanded graft clones reportedly supplied alpha-beta T cells about two months after transplant.

The TCRbeta library incorporated unique molecular identifiers. TCRdb called the PCR reads again in MiXCR, with one record for every CDR3 protein. The sample lists approximately 200,000 distinct CDR3 sequences; 6.3% were seen once. This material consisted of PBMCs, taken before TCRalphabeta/CD19-depleted stem cell transplant. The TCR comes from a girl in the first two years of life with combined immunodeficiency, due to receive a stem cell transplant. This chain joins TRBV4-1 and TRBJ1-5; no clear D. CDR3 protein: CASSQEPSTGQPQHF. The CDR3 nucleotides are TGCGCCAGCAGCCAAGAACCCTCGACTGGACAGCCCCAGCATTTT.